These 4 T cell receptor beta chains originate from one sample sequenced in a study of blood T cell repertoires in COVID-19. Only in-frame clones appear in the TCRdb table, and some are missing; sequencing was by immunoSEQ multiplex PCR. The data hold 110,000 or so clones, with 75% to 85% observed a single time. The source material was peripheral blood. All receptors derive from a woman of 80 years or more with active or convalescent COVID-19.

This chain links TRBV30 with TRBJ2-3, with TRBD1 identical over 8 bases. V lost 2 bases, J lost 2 bases, and 6 bases stayed unmatched. The CDR3 has 15 residues. Per the germline V gene, CDR1 is GTSNPN and CDR2 is SVGIG (reference sequence). The CDR3 nucleotides are TGTGCCTGGAGTACAGGACAGGGAAACACAGATACGCAGTATTTT. This gives the protein CAWSTGQGNTDTQYF.

The chain employs TRBV11-3 and TRBJ2-1, with 8 bases matching TRBD2. Looked up from germline, CDR1 is SGHNT and CDR2 is YENEEA. The length of the CDR3 is 15 residues. The V gene end was trimmed by 5 bases and the J gene end by 2 bases; junction bases not matched to a gene: 5. The CDR3 nucleotides are TGTGCCAGCAGCCCTACTAGCGGAACCTACAATGAGCAGTTCTTC. Residues: CASSPTSGTYNEQFF.

The rearrangement joins TRBV23-1 to TRBJ2-1; 14 bases are a match to TRBD2. TRBV23-1 is reported as an ORF; its role is uncertain. This CDR3 contains 16 residues. V shed 2 bases, J shed 5 bases, and the junction held 2 bases outside the gene matches. The CDR3: CASSQGTSGRNNEQFF. CDR3 sequence (DNA): TGCGCCAGCAGTCAAGGGACTAGCGGGAGAAACAATGAGCAGTTCTTC.

The chain couples TRBV5-1 to TRBJ2-7; TRBD1 aligns across 7 bases. Trimming removed 0 bases from V and 7 bases from J; junction bases left unmatched: 10. Germline V gene sequence: CDR1 SGHRS, CDR2 YFSETQ. This CDR3 is 15 amino acids long. The CDR3 loop reads CASSLASQGTDEQYF. In nucleotides, the CDR3 is TGCGCCAGCAGCTTGGCCTCACAGGGGACGGATGAGCAGTACTTC.